This T cell receptor (beta chain) was identified during a study of OX40 agonist ivuxolimab in advanced cancers. At the level of the study: Three partial responders included one hepatocellular carcinoma patient and two cutaneous melanoma patients.

This CDR3 spans 16 amino acids. Germline V gives CDR1 SGHAT, CDR2 FQNNGV. V shed 1 base, J shed 3 bases, and the junction held 7 bases outside the gene matches. Sequencing used immunoSEQ multiplex PCR; TCRdb keeps in-frame clones, though not all of them. The sample shows some 64,000 clones, about 89% of them seen only once. Sample: CD4+ or CD8+ T cells sorted from blood, taken in a trial of the OX40 agonist ivuxolimab. The chain joins TRBV11-2 to TRBJ2-7; 9 bases align to TRBD2. This clonotype originated in an adult with an advanced solid tumor such as melanoma, head and neck, liver or kidney cancer. The CDR3 loop reads CASSLVSGLAIYEQYF. In nucleotides, the CDR3 is TGTGCCAGCAGCTTAGTTTCGGGACTAGCTATCTACGAGCAGTACTTC.